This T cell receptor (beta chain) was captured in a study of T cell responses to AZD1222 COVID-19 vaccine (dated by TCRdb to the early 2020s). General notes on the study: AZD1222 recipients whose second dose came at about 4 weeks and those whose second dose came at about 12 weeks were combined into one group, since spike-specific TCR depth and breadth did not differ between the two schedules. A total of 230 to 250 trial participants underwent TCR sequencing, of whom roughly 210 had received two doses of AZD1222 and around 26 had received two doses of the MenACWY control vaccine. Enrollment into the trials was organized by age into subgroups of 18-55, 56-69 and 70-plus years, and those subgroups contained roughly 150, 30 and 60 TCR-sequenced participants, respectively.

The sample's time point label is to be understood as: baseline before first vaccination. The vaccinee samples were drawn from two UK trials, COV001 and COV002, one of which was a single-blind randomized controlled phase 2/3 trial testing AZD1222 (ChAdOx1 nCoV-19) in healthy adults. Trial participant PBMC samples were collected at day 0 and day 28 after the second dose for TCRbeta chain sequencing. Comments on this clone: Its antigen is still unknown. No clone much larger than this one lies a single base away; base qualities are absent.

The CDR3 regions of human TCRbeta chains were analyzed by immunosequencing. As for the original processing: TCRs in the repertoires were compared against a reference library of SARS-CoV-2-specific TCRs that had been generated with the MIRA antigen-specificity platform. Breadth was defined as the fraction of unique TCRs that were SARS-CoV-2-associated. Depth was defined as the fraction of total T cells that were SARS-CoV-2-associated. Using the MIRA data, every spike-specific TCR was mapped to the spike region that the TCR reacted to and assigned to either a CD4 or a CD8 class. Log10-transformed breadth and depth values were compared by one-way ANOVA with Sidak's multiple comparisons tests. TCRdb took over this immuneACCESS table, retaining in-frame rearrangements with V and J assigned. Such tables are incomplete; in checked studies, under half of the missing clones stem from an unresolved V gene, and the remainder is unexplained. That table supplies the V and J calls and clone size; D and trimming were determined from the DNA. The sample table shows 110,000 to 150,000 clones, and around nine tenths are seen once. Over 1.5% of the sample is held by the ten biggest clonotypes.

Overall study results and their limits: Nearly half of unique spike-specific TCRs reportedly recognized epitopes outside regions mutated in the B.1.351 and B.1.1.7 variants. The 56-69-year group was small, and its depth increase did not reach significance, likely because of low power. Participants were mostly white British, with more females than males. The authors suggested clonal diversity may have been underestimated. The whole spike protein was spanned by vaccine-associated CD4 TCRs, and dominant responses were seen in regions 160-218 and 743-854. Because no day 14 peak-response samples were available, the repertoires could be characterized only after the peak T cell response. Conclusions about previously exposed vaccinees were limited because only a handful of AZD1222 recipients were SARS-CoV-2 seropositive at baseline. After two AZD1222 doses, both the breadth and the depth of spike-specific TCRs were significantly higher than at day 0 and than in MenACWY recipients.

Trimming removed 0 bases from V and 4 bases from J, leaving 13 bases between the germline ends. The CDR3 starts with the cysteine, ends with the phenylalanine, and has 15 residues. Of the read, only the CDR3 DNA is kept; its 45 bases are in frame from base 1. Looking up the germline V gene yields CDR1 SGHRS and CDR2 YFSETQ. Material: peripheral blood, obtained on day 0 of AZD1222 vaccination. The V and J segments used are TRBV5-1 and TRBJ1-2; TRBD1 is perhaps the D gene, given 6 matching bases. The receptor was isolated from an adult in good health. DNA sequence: TGCGCCAGCAGCTTGGAGGGGGGGCTGAGCTATGGCTACACCTTC. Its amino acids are CASSLEGGLSYGYTF.